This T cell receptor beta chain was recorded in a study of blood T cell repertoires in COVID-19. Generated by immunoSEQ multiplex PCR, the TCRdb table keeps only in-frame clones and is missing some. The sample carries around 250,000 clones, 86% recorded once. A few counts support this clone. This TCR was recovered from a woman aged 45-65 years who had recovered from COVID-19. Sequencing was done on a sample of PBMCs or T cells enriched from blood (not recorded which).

The CDR3 loop reads CASSFGVQPQHF. The CDR3, as DNA: TGTGCCAGCAGCTTCGGGGTTCAGCCCCAGCATTTT. The chain employs TRBV7-9 and TRBJ1-5; D remains ambiguous. The CDR3 extends over 12 amino acids. The V gene's germline CDR1 is SEHNR and CDR2 FQNEAQ (reference sequence). V was trimmed by 3 bases and J by 6 bases, leaving 6 bases between them.